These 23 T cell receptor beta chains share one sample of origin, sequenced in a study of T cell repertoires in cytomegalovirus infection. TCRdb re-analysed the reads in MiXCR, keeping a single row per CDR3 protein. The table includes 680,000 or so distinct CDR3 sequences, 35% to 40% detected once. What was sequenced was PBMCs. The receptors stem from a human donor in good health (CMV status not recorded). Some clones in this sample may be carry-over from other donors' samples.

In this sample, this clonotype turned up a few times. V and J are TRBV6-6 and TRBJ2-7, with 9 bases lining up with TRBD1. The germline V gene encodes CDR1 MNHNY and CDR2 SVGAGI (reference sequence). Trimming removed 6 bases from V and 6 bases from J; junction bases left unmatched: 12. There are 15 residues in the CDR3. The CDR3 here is CASSMIQGAKGEQYF. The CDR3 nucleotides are TGTGCCAGCAGCATGATACAGGGGGCGAAGGGCGAGCAGTACTTC.

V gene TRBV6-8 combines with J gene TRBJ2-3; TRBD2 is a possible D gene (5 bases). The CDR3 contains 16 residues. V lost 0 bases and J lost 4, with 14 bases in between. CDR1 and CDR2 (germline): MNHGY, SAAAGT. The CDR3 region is CASSYSVSAVADTQYF. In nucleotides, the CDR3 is TGTGCCAGCAGTTACTCGGTTAGCGCCGTAGCAGATACGCAGTATTTT.

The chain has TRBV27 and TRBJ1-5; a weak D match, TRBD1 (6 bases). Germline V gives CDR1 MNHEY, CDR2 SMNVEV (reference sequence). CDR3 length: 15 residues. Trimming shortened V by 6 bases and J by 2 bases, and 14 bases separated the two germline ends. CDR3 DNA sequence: TGTGCCAGCAGAAAGGGGGGCTCGGGCAATCAGCCCCAGCATTTT. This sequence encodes CASRKGGSGNQPQHF.

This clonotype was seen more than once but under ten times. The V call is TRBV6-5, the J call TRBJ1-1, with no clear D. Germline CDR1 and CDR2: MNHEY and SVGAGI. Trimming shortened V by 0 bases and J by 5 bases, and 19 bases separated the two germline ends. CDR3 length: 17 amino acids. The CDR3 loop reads CASSYSPRGGGRTEAFF. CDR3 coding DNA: TGTGCCAGCAGTTACTCGCCCCGGGGAGGTGGTAGGACTGAAGCTTTCTTT.

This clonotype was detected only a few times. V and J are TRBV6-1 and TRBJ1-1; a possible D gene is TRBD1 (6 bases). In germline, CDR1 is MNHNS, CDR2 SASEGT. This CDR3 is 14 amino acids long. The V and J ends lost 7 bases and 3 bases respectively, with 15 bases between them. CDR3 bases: TGTGCCAGCACCCAATGGAGGGGGGACACTGAAGCTTTCTTT. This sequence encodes CASTQWRGDTEAFF.

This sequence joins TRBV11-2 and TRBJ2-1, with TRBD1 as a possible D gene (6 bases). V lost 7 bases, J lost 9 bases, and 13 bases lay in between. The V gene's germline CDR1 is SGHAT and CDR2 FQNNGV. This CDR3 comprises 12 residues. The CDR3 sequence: CASTLTGPEQFF. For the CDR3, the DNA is TGTGCCAGCACCTTGACAGGACCTGAGCAGTTCTTC.

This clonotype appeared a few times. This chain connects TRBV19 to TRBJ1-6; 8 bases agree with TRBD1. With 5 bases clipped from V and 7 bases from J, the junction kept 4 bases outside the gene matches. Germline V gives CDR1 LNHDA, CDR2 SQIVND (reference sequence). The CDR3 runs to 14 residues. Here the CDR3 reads CASSVRDRNSPLHF. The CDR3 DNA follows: TGTGCCAGTAGTGTACGGGACAGGAATTCACCCCTCCACTTT.

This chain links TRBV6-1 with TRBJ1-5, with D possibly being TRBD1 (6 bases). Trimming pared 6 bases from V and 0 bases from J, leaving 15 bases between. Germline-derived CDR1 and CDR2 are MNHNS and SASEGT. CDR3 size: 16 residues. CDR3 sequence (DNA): TGTGCCAGCAGAGATAGCACAGGGATTAGCAATCAGCCCCAGCATTTT. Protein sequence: CASRDSTGISNQPQHF.

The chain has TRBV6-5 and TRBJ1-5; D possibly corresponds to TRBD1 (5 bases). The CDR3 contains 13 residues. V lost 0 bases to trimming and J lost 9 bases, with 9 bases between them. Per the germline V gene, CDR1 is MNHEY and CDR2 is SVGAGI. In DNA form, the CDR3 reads TGTGCCAGCAGTTACTCCTCGACAGCGCCCCAGCATTTT. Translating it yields CASSYSSTAPQHF.

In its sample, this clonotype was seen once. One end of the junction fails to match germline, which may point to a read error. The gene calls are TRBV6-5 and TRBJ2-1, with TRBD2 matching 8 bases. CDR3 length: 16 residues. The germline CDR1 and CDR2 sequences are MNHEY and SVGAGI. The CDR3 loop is CARIYSGGGGYHEQFF. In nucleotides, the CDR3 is TGTGCCCGCATTTACTCGGGGGGGGGCGGCTACCATGAGCAGTTCTTC.

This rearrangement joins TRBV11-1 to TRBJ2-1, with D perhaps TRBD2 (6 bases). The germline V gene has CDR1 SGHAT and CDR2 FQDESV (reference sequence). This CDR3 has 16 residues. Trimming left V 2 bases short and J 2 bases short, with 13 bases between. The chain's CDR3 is CASSLSGVVTYNEQFF. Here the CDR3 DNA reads TGTGCCAGCAGCTTATCGGGGGTTGTGACCTACAATGAGCAGTTCTTC.

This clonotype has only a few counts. The CDR3: CASSRNPDGYTF. Written as DNA, the CDR3 is TGTGCCAGCAGCCGAAACCCTGATGGCTACACCTTC. V and J are TRBV7-2 and TRBJ1-2; D gene ambiguous. Trimming took 5 bases from V and 6 from J, leaving 10 bases between them. Germline V gene lookup returns CDR1 SGHTA and CDR2 FQGNSA. The CDR3 has 12 residues.

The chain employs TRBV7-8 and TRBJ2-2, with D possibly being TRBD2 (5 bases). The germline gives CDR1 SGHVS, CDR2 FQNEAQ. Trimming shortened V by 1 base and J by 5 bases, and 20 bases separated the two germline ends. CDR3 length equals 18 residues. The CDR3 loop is CASSLVAIMDHGTGELFF. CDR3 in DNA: TGTGCCAGCAGCTTAGTAGCGATCATGGACCACGGGACCGGGGAGCTGTTTTTT.

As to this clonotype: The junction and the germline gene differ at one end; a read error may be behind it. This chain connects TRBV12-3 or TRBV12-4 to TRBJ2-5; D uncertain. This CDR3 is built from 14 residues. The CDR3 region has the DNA TGTGCCAGCAGTTTAGAACTTATCAAAGATACCCAGTACTTC. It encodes CASSLELIKDTQYF.

The CDR3 nucleotides are TGTGCCAGCAGCTTCGGGATGTCTGGGGCCGGAAACACCATATATTTT. It yields the protein CASSFGMSGAGNTIYF. This chain uses TRBV7-8 with TRBJ1-3, with a tentative D call TRBD1 (5 bases). Germline V gives CDR1 SGHVS, CDR2 FQNEAQ. The CDR3 has 16 residues. The V end was cut by 3 bases, the J end by 4 bases, with 16 bases between. Based on the CDR3 plus reference TRBV7-8 and TRBJ1-3, the full variable domain is GAGVSQSPRYKVAKRGQDVALRCDPISGHVSLFWYQQALGQGPEFLTYFQNEAQLDKSGLPSDRFFAERPEGSVSTLKIQRTQQEDSAVYLCASSFGMSGAGNTIYFGEGSWLTVV.

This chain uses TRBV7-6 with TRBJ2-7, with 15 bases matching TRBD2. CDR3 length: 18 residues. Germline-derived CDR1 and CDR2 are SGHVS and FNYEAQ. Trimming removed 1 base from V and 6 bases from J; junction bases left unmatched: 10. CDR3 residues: CASSLEGTSGRRFGEQYF. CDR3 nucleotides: TGTGCCAGCAGCTTAGAAGGGACTAGCGGGAGGAGGTTCGGCGAGCAGTACTTC.

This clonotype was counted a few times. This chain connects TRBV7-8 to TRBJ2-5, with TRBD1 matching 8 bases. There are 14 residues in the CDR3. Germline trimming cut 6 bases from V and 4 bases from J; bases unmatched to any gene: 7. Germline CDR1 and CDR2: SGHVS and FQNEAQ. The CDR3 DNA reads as TGTGCCAGCAGATTCGGACAGGGAGGAGAGACCCAGTACTTC. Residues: CASRFGQGGETQYF.

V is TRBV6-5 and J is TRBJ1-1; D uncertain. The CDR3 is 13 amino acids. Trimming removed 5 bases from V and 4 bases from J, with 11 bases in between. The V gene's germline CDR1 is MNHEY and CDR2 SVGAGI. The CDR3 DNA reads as TGTGCCAGCAGTAGGATTACGCGCACTGAAGCTTTCTTT. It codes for CASSRITRTEAFF.

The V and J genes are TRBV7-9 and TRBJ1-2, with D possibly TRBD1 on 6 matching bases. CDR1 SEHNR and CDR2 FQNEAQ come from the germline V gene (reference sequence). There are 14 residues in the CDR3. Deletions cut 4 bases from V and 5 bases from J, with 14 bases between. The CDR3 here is CASSSDSSIYGYTF. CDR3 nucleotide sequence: TGTGCCAGCAGCTCGGACAGCTCTATTTATGGCTACACCTTC.

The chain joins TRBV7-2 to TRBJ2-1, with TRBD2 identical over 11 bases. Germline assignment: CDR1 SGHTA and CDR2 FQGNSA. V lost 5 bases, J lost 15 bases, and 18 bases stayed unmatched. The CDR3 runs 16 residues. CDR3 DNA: TGTGCCAGCAGCCCACGCATCGGGCCGCTAGCGGGGGGTCCGTTCTTC. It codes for CASSPRIGPLAGGPFF.

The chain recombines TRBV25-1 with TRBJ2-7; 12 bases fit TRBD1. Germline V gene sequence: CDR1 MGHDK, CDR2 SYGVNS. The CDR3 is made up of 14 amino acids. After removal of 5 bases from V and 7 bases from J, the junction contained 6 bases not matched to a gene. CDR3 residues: CASSRGQGAGEQYF. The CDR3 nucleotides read TGTGCCAGCAGTAGGGGACAGGGGGCAGGGGAGCAGTACTTC.

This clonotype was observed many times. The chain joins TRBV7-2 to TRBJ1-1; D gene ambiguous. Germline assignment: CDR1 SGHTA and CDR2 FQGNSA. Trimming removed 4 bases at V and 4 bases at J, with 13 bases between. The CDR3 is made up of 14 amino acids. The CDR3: CASSSWEGSTEAFF. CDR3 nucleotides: TGTGCCAGCAGCTCATGGGAAGGGAGCACTGAAGCTTTCTTT.

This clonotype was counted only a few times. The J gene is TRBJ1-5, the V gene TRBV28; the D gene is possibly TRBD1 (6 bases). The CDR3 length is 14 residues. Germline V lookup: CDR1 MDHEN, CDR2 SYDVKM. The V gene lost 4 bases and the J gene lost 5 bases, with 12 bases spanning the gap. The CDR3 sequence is CASSSRGGHQPQHF. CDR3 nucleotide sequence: TGTGCCAGCAGTTCGAGGGGGGGGCATCAGCCCCAGCATTTT. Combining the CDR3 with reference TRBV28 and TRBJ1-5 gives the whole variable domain DVKVTQSSRYLVKRTGEKVFLECVQDMDHENMFWYRQDPGLGLRLIYFSYDVKMKEKGDIPEGYSVSREKKERFSLILESASTNQTSMYLCASSSRGGHQPQHFGDGTRLSIL.